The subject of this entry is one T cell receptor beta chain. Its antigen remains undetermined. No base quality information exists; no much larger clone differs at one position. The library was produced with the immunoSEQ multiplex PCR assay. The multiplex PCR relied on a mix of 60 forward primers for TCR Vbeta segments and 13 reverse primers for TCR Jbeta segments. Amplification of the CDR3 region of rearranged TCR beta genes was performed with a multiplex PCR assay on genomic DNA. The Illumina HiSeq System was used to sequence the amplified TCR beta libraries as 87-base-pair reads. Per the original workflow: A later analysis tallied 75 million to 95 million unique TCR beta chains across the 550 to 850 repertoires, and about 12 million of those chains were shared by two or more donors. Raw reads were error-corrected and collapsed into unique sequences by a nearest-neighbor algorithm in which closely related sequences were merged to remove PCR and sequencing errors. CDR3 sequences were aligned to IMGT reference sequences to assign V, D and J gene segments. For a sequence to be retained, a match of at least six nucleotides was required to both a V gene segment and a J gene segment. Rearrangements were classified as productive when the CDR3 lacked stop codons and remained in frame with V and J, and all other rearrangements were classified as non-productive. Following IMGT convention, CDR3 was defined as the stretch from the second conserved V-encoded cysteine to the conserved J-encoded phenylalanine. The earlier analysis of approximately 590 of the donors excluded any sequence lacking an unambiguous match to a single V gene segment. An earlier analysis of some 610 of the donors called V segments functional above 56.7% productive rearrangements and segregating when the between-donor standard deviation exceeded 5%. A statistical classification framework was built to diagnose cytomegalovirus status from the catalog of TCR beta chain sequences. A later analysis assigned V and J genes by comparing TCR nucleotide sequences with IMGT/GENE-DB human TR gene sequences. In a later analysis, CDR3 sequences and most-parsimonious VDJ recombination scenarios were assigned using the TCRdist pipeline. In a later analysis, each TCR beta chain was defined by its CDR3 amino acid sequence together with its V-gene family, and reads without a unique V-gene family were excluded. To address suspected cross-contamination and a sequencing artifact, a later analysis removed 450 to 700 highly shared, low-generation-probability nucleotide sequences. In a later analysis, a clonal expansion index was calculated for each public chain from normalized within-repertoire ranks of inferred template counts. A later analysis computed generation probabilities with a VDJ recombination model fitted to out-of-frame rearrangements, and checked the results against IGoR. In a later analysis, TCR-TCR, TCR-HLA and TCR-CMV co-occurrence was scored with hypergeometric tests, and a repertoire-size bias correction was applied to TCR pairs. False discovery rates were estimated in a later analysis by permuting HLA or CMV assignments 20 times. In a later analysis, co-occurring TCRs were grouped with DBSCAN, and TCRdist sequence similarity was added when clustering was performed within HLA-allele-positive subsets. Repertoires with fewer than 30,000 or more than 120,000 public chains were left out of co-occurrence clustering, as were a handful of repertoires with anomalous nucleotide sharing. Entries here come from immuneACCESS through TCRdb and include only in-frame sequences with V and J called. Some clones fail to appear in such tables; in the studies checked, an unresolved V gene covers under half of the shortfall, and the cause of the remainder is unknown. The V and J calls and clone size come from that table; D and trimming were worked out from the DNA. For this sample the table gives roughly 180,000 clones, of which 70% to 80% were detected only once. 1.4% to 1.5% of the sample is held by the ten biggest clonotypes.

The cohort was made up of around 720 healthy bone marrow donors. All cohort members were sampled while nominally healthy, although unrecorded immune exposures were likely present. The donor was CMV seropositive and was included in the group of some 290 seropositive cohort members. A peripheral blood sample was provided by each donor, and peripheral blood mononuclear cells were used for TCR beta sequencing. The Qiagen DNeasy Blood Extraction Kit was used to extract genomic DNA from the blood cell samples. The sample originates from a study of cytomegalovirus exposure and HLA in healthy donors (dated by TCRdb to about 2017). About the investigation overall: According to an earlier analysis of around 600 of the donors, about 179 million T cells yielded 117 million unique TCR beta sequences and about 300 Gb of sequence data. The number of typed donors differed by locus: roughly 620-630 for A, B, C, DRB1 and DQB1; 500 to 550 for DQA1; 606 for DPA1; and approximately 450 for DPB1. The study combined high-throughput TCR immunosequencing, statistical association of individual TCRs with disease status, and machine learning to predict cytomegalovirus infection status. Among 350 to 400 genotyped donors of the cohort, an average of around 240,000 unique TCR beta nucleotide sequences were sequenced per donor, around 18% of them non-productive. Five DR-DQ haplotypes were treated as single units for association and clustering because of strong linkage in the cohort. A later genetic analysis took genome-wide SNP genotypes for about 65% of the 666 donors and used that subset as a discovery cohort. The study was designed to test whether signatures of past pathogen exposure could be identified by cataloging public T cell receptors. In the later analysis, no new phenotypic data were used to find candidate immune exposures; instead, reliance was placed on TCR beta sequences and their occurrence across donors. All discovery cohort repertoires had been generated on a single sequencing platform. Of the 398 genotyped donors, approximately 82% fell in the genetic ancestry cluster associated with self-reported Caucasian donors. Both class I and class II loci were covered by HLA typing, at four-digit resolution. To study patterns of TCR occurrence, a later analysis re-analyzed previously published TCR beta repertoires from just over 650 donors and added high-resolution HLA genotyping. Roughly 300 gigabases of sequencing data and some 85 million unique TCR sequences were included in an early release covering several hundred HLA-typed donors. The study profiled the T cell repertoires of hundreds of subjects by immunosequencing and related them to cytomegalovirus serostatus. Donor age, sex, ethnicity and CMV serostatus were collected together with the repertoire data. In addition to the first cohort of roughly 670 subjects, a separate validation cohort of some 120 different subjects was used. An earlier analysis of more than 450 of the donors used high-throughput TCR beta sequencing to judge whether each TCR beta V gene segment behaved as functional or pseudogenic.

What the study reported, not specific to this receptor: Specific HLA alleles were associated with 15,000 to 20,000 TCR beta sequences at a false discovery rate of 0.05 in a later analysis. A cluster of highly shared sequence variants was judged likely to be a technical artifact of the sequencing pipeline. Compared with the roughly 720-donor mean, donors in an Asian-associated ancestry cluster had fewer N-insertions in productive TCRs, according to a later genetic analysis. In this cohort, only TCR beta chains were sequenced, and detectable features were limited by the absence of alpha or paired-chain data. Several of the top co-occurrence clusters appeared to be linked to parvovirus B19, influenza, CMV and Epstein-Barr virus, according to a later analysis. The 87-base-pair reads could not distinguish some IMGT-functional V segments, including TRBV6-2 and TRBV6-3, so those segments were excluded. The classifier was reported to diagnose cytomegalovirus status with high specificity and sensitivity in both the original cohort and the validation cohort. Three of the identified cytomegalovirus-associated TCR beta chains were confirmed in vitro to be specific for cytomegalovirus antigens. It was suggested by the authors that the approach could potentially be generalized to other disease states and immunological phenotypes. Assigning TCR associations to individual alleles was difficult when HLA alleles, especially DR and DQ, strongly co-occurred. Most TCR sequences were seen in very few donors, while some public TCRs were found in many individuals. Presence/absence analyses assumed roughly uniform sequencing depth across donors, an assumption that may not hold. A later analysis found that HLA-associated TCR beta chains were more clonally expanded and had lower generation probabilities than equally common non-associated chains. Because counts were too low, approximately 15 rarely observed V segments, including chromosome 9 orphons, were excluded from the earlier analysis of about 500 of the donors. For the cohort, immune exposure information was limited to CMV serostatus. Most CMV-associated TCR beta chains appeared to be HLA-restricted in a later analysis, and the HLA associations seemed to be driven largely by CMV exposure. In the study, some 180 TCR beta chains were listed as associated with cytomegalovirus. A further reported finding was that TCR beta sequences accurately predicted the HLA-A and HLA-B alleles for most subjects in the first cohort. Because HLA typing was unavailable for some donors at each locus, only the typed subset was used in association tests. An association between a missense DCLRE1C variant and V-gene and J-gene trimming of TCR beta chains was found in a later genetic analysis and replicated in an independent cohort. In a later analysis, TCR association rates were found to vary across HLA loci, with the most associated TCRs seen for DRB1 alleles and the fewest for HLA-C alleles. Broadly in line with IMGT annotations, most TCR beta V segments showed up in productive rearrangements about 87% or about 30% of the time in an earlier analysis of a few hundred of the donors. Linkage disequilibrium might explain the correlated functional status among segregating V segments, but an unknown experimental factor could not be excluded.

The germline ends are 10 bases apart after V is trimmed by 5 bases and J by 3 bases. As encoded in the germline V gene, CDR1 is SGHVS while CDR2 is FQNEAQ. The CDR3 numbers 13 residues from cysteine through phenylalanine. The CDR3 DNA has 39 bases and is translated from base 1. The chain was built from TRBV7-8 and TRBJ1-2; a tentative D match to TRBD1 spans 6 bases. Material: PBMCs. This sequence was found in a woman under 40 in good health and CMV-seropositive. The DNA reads TGTGCCAGCAGCCCAAGGACAGACTATGGCTACACCTTC. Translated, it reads CASSPRTDYGYTF.